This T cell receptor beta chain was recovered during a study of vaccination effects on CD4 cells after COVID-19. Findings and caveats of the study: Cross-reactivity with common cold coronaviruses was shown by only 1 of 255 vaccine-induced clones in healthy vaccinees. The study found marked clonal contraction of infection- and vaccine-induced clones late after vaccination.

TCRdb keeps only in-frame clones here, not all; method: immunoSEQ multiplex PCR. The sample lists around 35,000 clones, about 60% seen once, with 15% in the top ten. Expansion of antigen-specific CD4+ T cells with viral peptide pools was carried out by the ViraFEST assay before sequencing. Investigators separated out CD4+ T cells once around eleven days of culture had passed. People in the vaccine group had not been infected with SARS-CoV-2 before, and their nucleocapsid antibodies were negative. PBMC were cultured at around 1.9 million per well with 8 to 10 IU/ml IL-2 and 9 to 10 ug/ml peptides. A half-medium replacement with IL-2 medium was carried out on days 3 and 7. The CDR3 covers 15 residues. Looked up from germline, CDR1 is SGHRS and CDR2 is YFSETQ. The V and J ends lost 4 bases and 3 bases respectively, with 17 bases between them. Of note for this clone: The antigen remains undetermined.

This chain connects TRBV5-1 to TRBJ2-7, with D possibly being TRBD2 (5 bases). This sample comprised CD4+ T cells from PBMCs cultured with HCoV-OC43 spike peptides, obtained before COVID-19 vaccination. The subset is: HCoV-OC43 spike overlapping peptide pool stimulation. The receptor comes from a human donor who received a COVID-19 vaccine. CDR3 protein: CASSTRQPGSYEQYF. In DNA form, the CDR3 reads TGCGCCAGCAGCACGCGACAACCGGGGAGCTACGAGCAGTACTTC.